What follows describes a single T cell receptor (beta chain). Its antigen is unknown. The data belong to a study of shared clonotypes between healthy human individuals. Overall study: The cohort comprised a couple of women and a few men. Their ages spanned 18 to 49 years.

Genomic DNA of every subset was divided equally among multiple immunoSEQ plates. The repertoire was sequenced with immunoSEQ multiplex PCR; TCRdb's copy has only in-frame clones and lacks some. The repertoire holds about 110,000 clones, with 68% as singletons. The length of the CDR3 is 15 residues. Trimming at V came to 4 bases and at J to 7 bases, leaving 7 bases not matched to a gene. Germline V gives CDR1 MGHDK, CDR2 SYGVNS. Points from the study as a whole: A reduction in generation probabilities was seen for non-shared clonotypes relative to those shared by all four donors.

This clonotype was sampled from a woman in her thirties in good health. The V and J genes are TRBV25-1 and TRBJ2-2; 9 bases are a match to TRBD1. Sequencing was done on a sample of memory CD8+ T cells sorted from blood. Indicated subset: CD45RO+ cells pooled with CCR7-negative TemRA cells. CDR3 nucleotide sequence: TGTGCCAGCAGTGCCACAGGGGGCGCGGTCGGGGAGCTGTTTTTT. It translates to CASSATGGAVGELFF. Using reference TRBV25-1 and TRBJ2-2 for the parts outside the CDR3, the full variable domain is EADIYQTPRYLVIGTGKKITLECSQTMGHDKMYWYQQDPGMELHLIHYSYGVNSTEKGDLSSESTVSRIRTEHFPLTLESARPSHTSQYLCASSATGGAVGELFFGEGSRLTVL.